Each of the 9 T cell receptor beta chains below was sequenced from the same sample in a study of T cell repertoires in cytomegalovirus infection. TCRdb reprocessed the reads via MiXCR and lists one record per CDR3 protein. The sample shows around 530,000 distinct CDR3 sequences, approximately 15% of them seen only once. Specimen: CD8+ T cells from PBMCs. The receptors originated from a human donor in good health (CMV status not recorded). Some clones in this sample may be carry-over from other donors' samples.

There are many counts of this clonotype. The chain couples TRBV7-6 to TRBJ2-3; 9 bases align to TRBD1. Germline trimming cut 2 bases from V and 4 bases from J; bases unmatched to any gene: 4. Germline V gene lookup returns CDR1 SGHVS and CDR2 FNYEAQ. This CDR3 region has 15 residues. For the CDR3, the DNA is TGTGCCAGCAGCTTACCGACAGGGGGGGCAGATACGCAGTATTTT. This sequence encodes CASSLPTGGADTQYF.

This sequence joins TRBV30 and TRBJ2-1; D gene ambiguous. There are 16 residues in the CDR3. The germline V and J ends were trimmed by 4 bases and 1 base, with 17 bases remaining between them. The germline V gene encodes CDR1 GTSNPN and CDR2 SVGIG (reference sequence). Here the CDR3 reads CAWTGVEVQSYNEQFF. The CDR3, as DNA: TGTGCCTGGACTGGGGTCGAGGTTCAGTCCTACAATGAGCAGTTCTTC. The full variable domain, rest sourced from reference TRBV30 and TRBJ2-1, is SQTIHQWPATLVQPVGSPLSLECTVEGTSNPNLYWYRQAAGRGLQLLFYSVGIGQISSEVPQNLSASRPQDRQFILSSKKLLLSDSGFYLCAWTGVEVQSYNEQFFGPGTRLTVL.

The V call is TRBV5-4, the J call TRBJ2-1; TRBD2 agrees at 8 bases. The CDR3 length is 17 residues. From germline, CDR1 is SGHNT and CDR2 YYREEE (reference sequence). Trimming at V came to 2 bases and at J to 2 bases, leaving 9 bases not matched to a gene. DNA of the CDR3: TGTGCCAGCAGCTTAGGCTTATCGGGAGGGCCCTACAATGAGCAGTTCTTC. Amino acids: CASSLGLSGGPYNEQFF.

V gene TRBV28 combines with J gene TRBJ2-3; 7 bases fit TRBD2. The CDR3 spans 14 residues. Germline CDR1 MDHEN, CDR2 SYDVKM. J was trimmed by 3 bases and V by 6 bases; bases with no gene match: 6. CDR3 bases: TGTGCCAGCAGGGGCAGGGAGGGAACAGATACGCAGTATTTT. Translated, it gives CASRGREGTDTQYF.

This clonotype appeared many times. At one end the junction does not follow the germline gene, possibly because of a read error. This chain links TRBV4-1 with TRBJ2-1; D is unclear. This CDR3 is built from 13 residues. CDR1 and CDR2 from the germline V gene are MGHRA and YSYEKL. DNA of the CDR3: TGCGCCAGCAGTCAAGTTTGGGGAAATGAGCAGTTCTTC. Its protein product is CASSQVWGNEQFF.

This clonotype has more than one count but fewer than ten. CDR3 region: CASSPNVLADYNEQFF. CDR3 bases: TGTGCCAGCAGCCCCAATGTTCTAGCGGACTACAATGAGCAGTTCTTC. The chain joins TRBV14 to TRBJ2-1, with 7 bases that match TRBD2. The CDR3 contains 16 residues. CDR1 is SGHDN and CDR2 is FVKESK in the germline V gene. V was clipped by 4 bases and J by 3 bases; unmatched bases: 9.

The chain recombines TRBV20-1 with TRBJ1-5; 7 nucleotides line up with TRBD1. J gave up 9 bases and V 6 bases, and 14 bases lay outside the gene matches. The CDR3 loop spans 14 amino acids. Per germline, CDR1 DFQATT and CDR2 SNEGSKA (reference sequence). The CDR3 DNA follows: TGCAGTGCCACAATACAGGGGACCCAAGGGCCCCAGCATTTT. Translated: CSATIQGTQGPQHF.

This chain joins TRBV3-1 and TRBJ1-1; D is perhaps TRBD1 (5 bases). CDR1 is LGHDT and CDR2 is YNNKEL in the germline V gene (reference sequence). Trimming stripped 0 bases from V and 1 base from J, with 6 bases between. The CDR3 totals 14 residues. The DNA for the CDR3 is TGTGCCAGCAGCCAAGAGGGGCAGAACACTGAAGCTTTCTTT. Amino acid sequence: CASSQEGQNTEAFF.

This clonotype was counted at least ten times. The chain is built from TRBV7-9 and TRBJ2-7; D call uncertain. Per the germline V gene, CDR1 is SEHNR and CDR2 is FQNEAQ (reference sequence). The CDR3 has 12 amino acids. Trimming took off 7 bases at V and 3 bases at J, with 10 bases between the two ends. The CDR3 sequence is CASNSWDYEQYF. In nucleotides, the CDR3 is TGTGCCAGCAATTCTTGGGACTACGAGCAGTACTTC.